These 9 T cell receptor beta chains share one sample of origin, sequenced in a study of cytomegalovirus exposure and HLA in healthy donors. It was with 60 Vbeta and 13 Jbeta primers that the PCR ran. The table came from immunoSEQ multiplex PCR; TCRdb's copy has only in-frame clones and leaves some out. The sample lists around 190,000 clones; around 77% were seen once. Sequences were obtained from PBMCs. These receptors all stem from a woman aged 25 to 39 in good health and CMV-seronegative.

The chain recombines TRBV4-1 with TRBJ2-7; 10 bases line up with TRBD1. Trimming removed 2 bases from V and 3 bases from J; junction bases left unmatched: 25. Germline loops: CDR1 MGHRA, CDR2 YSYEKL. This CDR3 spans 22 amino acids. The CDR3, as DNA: TGCGCCAGCAGCCAACCTTCCTACCGGGACAGGGGCCGACTAGCATCAGGCTACGAGCAGTACTTC. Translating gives CASSQPSYRDRGRLASGYEQYF.

In nucleotides, the CDR3 is TGTGCCTGGAGTGTTAGTGGGGCCAGAGAGTATAATTCACCCCTCCACTTT. Amino acid sequence: CAWSVSGAREYNSPLHF. The chain recombines TRBV30 with TRBJ1-6; perhaps TRBD1 as D (5 bases). The ends were cut back, 0 bases at V and 4 bases at J, with 16 bases in the middle. The CDR3 loop spans 17 amino acids. Germline CDR1 is GTSNPN and CDR2 is SVGIG (reference sequence).

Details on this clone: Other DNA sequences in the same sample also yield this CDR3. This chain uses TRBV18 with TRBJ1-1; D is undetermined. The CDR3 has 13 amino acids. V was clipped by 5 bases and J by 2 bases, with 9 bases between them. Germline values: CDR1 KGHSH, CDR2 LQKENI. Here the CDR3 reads CASSSGANTEAFF. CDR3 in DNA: TGTGCCAGCTCATCGGGAGCAAACACTGAAGCTTTCTTT.

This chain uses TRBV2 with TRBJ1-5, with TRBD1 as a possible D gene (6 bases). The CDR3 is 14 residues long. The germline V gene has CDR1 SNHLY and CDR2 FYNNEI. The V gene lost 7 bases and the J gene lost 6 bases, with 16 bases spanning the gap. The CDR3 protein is CASTREGVSQPQHF. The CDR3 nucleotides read TGTGCCAGCACCCGGGAGGGGGTGTCTCAGCCCCAGCATTTT.

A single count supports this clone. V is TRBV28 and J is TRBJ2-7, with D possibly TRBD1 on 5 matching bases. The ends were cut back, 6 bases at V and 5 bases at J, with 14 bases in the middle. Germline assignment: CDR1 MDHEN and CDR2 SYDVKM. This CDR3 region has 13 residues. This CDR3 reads CASSFPGRHEQYF. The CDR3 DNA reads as TGTGCCAGCAGCTTCCCAGGGCGTCACGAGCAGTACTTC.

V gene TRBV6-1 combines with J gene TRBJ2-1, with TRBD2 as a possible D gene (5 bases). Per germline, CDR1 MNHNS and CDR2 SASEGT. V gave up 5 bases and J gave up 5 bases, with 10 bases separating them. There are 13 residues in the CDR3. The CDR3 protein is CASSPSGNNEQFF. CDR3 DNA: TGTGCCAGCAGTCCGAGCGGAAACAATGAGCAGTTCTTC.

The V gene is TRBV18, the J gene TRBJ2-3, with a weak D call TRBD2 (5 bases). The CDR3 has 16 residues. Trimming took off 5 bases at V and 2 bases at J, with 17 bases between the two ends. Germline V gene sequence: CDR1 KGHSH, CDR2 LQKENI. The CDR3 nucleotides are TGTGCCAGCTCAGGCGGGCTATACTATTACACAGATACGCAGTATTTT. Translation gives CASSGGLYYYTDTQYF.

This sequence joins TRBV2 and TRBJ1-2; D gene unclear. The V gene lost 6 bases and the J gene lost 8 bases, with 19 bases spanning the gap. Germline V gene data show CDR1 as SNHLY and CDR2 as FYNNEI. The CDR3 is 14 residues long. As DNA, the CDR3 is TGTGCCAGCAGCGTACATGTCGGGGTGGAGGGCTACACCTTC. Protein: CASSVHVGVEGYTF.

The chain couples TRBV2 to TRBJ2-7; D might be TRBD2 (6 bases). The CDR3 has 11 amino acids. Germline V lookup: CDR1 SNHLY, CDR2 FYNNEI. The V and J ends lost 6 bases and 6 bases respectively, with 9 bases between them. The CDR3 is CASSAGGEQYF. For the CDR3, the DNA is TGTGCCAGCAGCGCCGGGGGCGAGCAGTACTTC.